This TCR beta chain was obtained from a study of T cell responses to AZD1222 COVID-19 vaccine. Trimming pared 2 bases from V and 0 bases from J, leaving 18 bases between. The CDR3 consists of 18 residues. Germline CDR1 reads SGHRS; CDR2 reads YFSETQ. The table came from immunoSEQ multiplex PCR; TCRdb's copy has only in-frame clones and leaves some out. The repertoire holds fewer than 110,000 clones, with more than 70% as singletons. This TCR derives from an adult in good health. The chain combines TRBV5-1 with TRBJ1-3, with unresolved D. Specimen: peripheral blood, collected on day 0 of AZD1222 vaccination. This CDR3 reads CASSFYSLQSNSGNTIYF. The CDR3 DNA reads as TGCGCCAGCAGCTTCTATTCCCTACAGAGCAACTCTGGAAACACCATATATTTT.